This record looks at one TCR beta chain sequence and its context. The antigen remains undetermined. The data stem from a study of cytomegalovirus exposure and HLA in healthy donors. For the study at large: There were 117 million unique TCR beta sequences, drawn from 150 million to 200 million T cells, in an earlier analysis.

Researchers ran the PCR with 60 Vbeta and 13 Jbeta primers. Clones were sequenced by immunoSEQ multiplex PCR, and TCRdb holds only the in-frame ones, with some missing. The sample lists 130,000 to 150,000 clones; almost 85% were seen once. This CDR3 has 16 amino acids. Trimming left V 6 bases short and J 1 base short, with 15 bases between. The germline V gene encodes CDR1 SNHLY and CDR2 FYNNEI. Whole-study findings and limits: Reportedly, HLA-A and HLA-B alleles of most subjects were accurately predicted from TCR beta. Among the sequence variants, a highly shared cluster was likely an artifact of sequencing.

Specimen: PBMCs. This chain uses TRBV2 with TRBJ2-2; a weak D match, TRBD2 (5 bases). The TCR originated in an older woman in good health and CMV-seropositive. In nucleotides, the CDR3 is TGTGCCAGCAGCCGATACCTTACTAGGAACACCGGGGAGCTGTTTTTT. Its protein is CASSRYLTRNTGELFF.